This T cell receptor beta chain appears in the sequencing data of a study of CDR3 diversity in severe acne. One entry per CDR3 protein, called by TCRdb with MiXCR from the PCR reads. Of some 84,000 distinct CDR3 sequences in the sample, 50% to 65% were seen once. At least ten counts were recorded for this clonotype. Trimming took off 3 bases at V and 4 bases at J, with 19 bases between the two ends. The CDR3 sequence is 16 residues long. Germline V lookup: CDR1 MGHRA, CDR2 YSYEKL. The source material was blood. The chain couples TRBV4-1 to TRBJ2-7; possible D gene TRBD2, 6 bases. This receptor was obtained from a male donor in good health, without acne. For the CDR3, the DNA is TGCGCCAGCAGCCAGATACCGACGGGAGTGGGTTACGAGCAGTACTTC. It codes for CASSQIPTGVGYEQYF.